This T cell receptor beta chain was obtained from a study of shared clonotypes between healthy human individuals (dated by TCRdb to about 2020). Some background on the complete study: A couple of women and a few men aged 18 to 49 years were included in the cohort. For each donor, CD4 naive and CD4 memory were each given three plates, CD8 naive was given two plates, and CD8 memory was given one plate. Blood TCR repertoires of 5 or 6 healthy adults were deeply sequenced to estimate repertoire size and the extent of clonotype sharing between individuals. Different laboratories and diverse techniques were used to prepare libraries and sequence TCR repertoires, to increase sequencing depth and limit assay-specific biases. Per donor, leukapheresis produced somewhere between about 0.9 and 9.5 billion PBMCs. Points the paper makes about the study in general: Based on pairwise subsampling, the degree of clonotype sharing among donors was expected to be affected by sequencing depth. Compared with non-shared clonotypes, clonotypes shared by all four sorted-subset donors had higher generation probabilities. Rarefaction of sorted-subset datasets indicated incomplete sequencing despite the large sequencing depth. Estimated clonotype richness was generally larger for naive than for memory subsets. When several donors were compared, the shared fraction of clonotypes was about 5.4% for naive CD4, approximately 3.3% for naive CD8, more than 2% for memory CD4, and 0.3% to 0.5% for memory CD8. Sampling was limited to blood, and TCR repertoires in tissue likely differ from TCR repertoires in blood. The small number of donors limited the genetic and exposure-history diversity represented.

TCR CDR3 regions were amplified from genomic DNA by multiplex PCR using the deep immunoSEQ assay. Extracted genomic DNA from each cell subset was spread evenly across all wells of several immunoSEQ 96-well plates, with each plate serving as a replicate. Each replicate PCR for sorted subsets received about 0.2 ug genomic DNA, equal to about 30,000 T cell genomes. Purified libraries were measured with a Qubit 3.0 fluorometer, size-checked on a Bioanalyzer 2100, and measured again with the KAPA Library Quantification kit. Every immunoSEQ 96-well plate was sequenced on a dedicated single-read 150-cycle Illumina NextSeq 550 flow cell. The source study handled its data this way. The immunoSEQ output contained only junctional sequences without quality scores, so filtering could not match that applied to full-length reads. Sequences were annotated with PyIR, a Python wrapper for IgBLAST v1.9, and V/J genes and CDR3 were assigned using IMGT germline references. Any read was removed if the V/J assignment was weak (E-value above 1e-6), the CDR3 was missing, or the read contained stop codons, out-of-frame junctions, or ambiguous translated residues. A V3J clonotype was defined by an identical inferred V gene, J gene, and CDR3 amino acid sequence. To compute the percentage overlap between repertoires, the number of shared unique clonotypes was divided by the size of the smaller repertoire. RTK rarefaction, the Chao1 estimator, and Recon v2.1 estimates of unobserved clonotypes were used to assess repertoire richness. OLGA was used to compute generation probabilities for all TCRbeta clonotypes that the gDNA method yielded from a handful of donors. In its TCRdb copy, this immuneACCESS table keeps in-frame sequences only and misses some clones. Where compared with another copy, unresolved V genes explain less than half of these, and the others have no known cause. D and trimming were read from the DNA, whereas the V and J calls and clone size are those reported in that table. The sample yields about 2.3 million clones; over 85% were counted once. The ten largest clones add up to about 0.39% of the sample.

CDR1 is given as SGHVS and CDR2 as FQNEAQ, both from the germline V gene. V is shortened by 4 bases, J by 6 bases, and the region joining them spans 10 bases. The CDR3 goes from the cysteine to the phenylalanine over 13 residues. Only CDR3 DNA remains: 39 bases, in frame from the first base. Donors were healthy HIV-negative adults with no recently reported acute infections or vaccinations. Every donor was a Caucasian adult living in Nashville, Tennessee, USA. CD4+ T cells were enriched through magnetic negative selection, after which naive cells were positively selected on CD45RA and the remaining negative fraction served as the memory subset. After blood collection by leukapheresis, PBMCs were isolated using Ficoll-Histopaque density gradient centrifugation and then cryopreserved in the vapor phase of liquid nitrogen. Purity and quantity of every magnetically sorted T cell population were checked by analytical flow cytometry. Genomic DNA was isolated from every sorted fraction and measured by UV absorbance on a Nanodrop 2000c.

A note on this clone: Which antigen it targets is not known. Per-base quality was not reported, and no clone a single base away is much larger than it.

Input material: naive CD4+ T cells from PBMCs. In the paper's terms, the cell subset or site label means: CD45RA+ positively selected. This clonotype was obtained from a man between 18 and 29 years old in good health. Some clones in this sample may be carry-over from other donors' samples. Recombination connected TRBV7-8 to TRBJ2-1; a tentative D call is TRBD2 (5 bases match). DNA sequence: TGTGCCAGCAGCTCCTGGGAGCCCAATGAGCAGTTCTTC. Its protein reads: CASSSWEPNEQFF.